The sequence of this T cell receptor beta chain was determined in a study of shared clonotypes between healthy human individuals. Genomic DNA came from approximately 92 million PBMCs in unsorted samples. The sequencing of unsorted PBMC DNA took place on ten immunoSEQ deep assay plates. Original processing notes: Owing to the provision of junction-only sequences devoid of quality scores by immunoSEQ, filtering differed. Only in-frame clones appear in the TCRdb table, and some are missing; sequencing was by immunoSEQ multiplex PCR. Clonal size and the V and J genes are those of that table, whereas D and trimming came from the DNA. The sample holds around 510,000 clones; around 77% are singletons and the top ten take around 12%. This clone was observed a handful of times. Its antigen is still unknown. This CDR3 has 13 amino acids. V lost 5 bases to trimming and J lost 3 bases, with 10 bases between them. Per germline, CDR1 KGHSH and CDR2 LQKENI.

Points from the study as a whole: It was the few donors that limited the genetic and exposure-history diversity represented.

Sequences were obtained from PBMCs. The receptor was isolated from a woman aged 40 to 50 in good health. Some clones in this sample may be carry-over from other donors' samples. The chain carries TRBV18 and TRBJ1-1; a possible D gene is TRBD1 (6 bases). The DNA of the CDR3 is TGTGCCAGCTCATCGAGGGGGGACACTGAAGCTTTCTTT. As protein: CASSSRGDTEAFF. The full variable domain, with the rest looked up from reference TRBV18 and TRBJ1-1, is NAGVMQNPRHLVRRRGQEARLRCSPMKGHSHVYWYRQLPEEGLKFMVYLQKENIIDESGMPKERFSAEFPKEGPSILRIQQVVRGDSAAYFCASSSRGDTEAFFGQGTRLTVV.